The 8 T cell receptor beta chains below come from one sample, sequenced in a study of blood T cell repertoires in COVID-19. Sequenced by immunoSEQ multiplex PCR; TCRdb stores in-frame clones only, minus some. This sample has 150,000 or so clones, with 65% to 90% found just once. Sequenced sample: peripheral blood. Receptors were obtained from a woman aged 50 to 65 with acute or convalescent COVID-19.

The rearrangement uses TRBV6-4 and TRBJ1-5, with D maybe TRBD1 (5 bases). Germline CDR1 and CDR2: MRHNA and SNTAGT. The CDR3 totals 15 residues. V was pared by 6 bases and J by 8 bases, with 20 bases between. The CDR3 DNA sequence: TGTGCCAGCAGCAGGGAGGCTTGGGGGTTTGAGCCCCAGCATTTT. The encoded protein is CASSREAWGFEPQHF.

In this sample, this clone turned up once. J is TRBJ1-4 and V is TRBV3-1 (or the pseudogene TRBV3-2), with 9 bases that match TRBD1. Germline V gene sequence: CDR1 LGHDT, CDR2 YNNKEL (reference sequence). The length of the CDR3 is 14 residues. V lost 4 bases and J lost 8; bases outside the gene matches: 5. The DNA for the CDR3 is TGTGCCAGCAGCCTCGGGACAGGGAGAGAAAAACTGTTTTTT. It yields the protein CASSLGTGREKLFF.

The chain is built from TRBV4-2 and TRBJ2-1; D is perhaps TRBD2 (5 bases). V lost 4 bases, J lost 0 bases, and 10 bases lay in between. The CDR3 is 15 amino acids. CDR1 and CDR2 from the germline V gene are LGHNA and YNFKEQ. The CDR3 spells CASSPGESSYNEQFF. The CDR3, as DNA: TGTGCCAGCAGCCCCGGGGAGAGCTCCTACAATGAGCAGTTCTTC.

This chain uses TRBV10-3 with TRBJ2-7; 15 positions agree with TRBD2. Unmatched junction bases numbered 12, after V lost 1 base and J lost 5 bases. Germline CDR1 reads ENHRY; CDR2 reads SYGVKD. The CDR3 has 19 amino acids. The CDR3 DNA reads TGTGCCATCAGTGAGTGGACTAGCGGGGGGGCCAGTGAGCTAGACGAGCAGTACTTC. Translated: CAISEWTSGGASELDEQYF.

J is TRBJ2-5 and V is TRBV10-1; D perhaps matches TRBD1 (5 bases). Germline V CDR1 and CDR2: WNHNN, SYGVQD (reference sequence). The CDR3 covers 15 residues. The ends were cut back, 0 bases at V and 4 bases at J, with 12 bases in the middle. The CDR3 DNA sequence: TGCGCCAGCAGTGAGTCGACAGACCTCCTAGAGACCCAGTACTTC. Its translation is CASSESTDLLETQYF.

The chain recombines TRBV4-3 with TRBJ1-2; 9 bases match TRBD1. CDR1 LGHNA and CDR2 YSLEER come from the germline V gene. With V trimmed by 0 bases and J by 3 bases, 2 bases remained unmatched. CDR3 length: 15 residues. DNA for the CDR3: TGCGCCAGCAGCCAAGAACAGGGGGCATACTATGGCTACACCTTC. Its translation: CASSQEQGAYYGYTF.

This clone was counted between two and nine times. This chain joins TRBV19 and TRBJ1-2; 10 bases fit TRBD1. The CDR3 has 15 amino acids. Trimming at V came to 2 bases and at J to 4 bases, leaving 4 bases not matched to a gene. Per the germline V gene, CDR1 is LNHDA and CDR2 is SQIVND (reference sequence). The CDR3 nucleotides are TGTGCCAGTAGTATAAGGGACAGGGGATTCTATGGCTACACCTTC. Amino acids: CASSIRDRGFYGYTF.

The genes are TRBV10-3 and TRBJ2-2, with 9 bases lining up with TRBD1. The germline V gene encodes CDR1 ENHRY and CDR2 SYGVKD. V was pared by 4 bases and J by 4 bases, with 4 bases of the junction left unmatched. CDR3 length equals 15 residues. The CDR3: CAISGPGQGTGELFF. CDR3 sequence (DNA): TGTGCCATCAGTGGACCGGGACAGGGCACCGGGGAGCTGTTTTTT.